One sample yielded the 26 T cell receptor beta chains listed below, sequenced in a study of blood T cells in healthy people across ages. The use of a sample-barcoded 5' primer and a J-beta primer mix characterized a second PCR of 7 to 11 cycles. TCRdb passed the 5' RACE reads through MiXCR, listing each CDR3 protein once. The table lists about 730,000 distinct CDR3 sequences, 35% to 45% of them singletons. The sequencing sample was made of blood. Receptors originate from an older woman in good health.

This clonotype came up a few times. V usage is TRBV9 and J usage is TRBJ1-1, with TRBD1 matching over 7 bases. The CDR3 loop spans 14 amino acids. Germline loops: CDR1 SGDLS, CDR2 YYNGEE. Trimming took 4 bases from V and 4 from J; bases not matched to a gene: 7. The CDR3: CASSPWTGGTEAFF. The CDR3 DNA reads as TGTGCCAGCAGCCCATGGACAGGAGGCACTGAAGCTTTCTTT.

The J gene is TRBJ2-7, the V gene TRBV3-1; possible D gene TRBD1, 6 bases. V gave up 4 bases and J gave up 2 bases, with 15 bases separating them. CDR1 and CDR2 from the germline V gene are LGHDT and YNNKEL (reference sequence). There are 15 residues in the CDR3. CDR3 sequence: CASSPWTDKTYEQYF. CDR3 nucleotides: TGTGCCAGCAGCCCATGGACAGATAAGACCTACGAGCAGTACTTC.

CDR3 bases: TGTGCCAGCACCGGACGGGAGGGATTCACCGGGGAGCTGTTTTTT. This codes for CASTGREGFTGELFF. The V and J genes are TRBV6-2 or TRBV6-3 and TRBJ2-2, with 8 bases lining up with TRBD2. Germline CDR1 and CDR2: MNHEY and SVGEGT. With 7 bases clipped from V and 4 bases from J, the junction kept 8 bases outside the gene matches. The CDR3 is made up of 15 amino acids.

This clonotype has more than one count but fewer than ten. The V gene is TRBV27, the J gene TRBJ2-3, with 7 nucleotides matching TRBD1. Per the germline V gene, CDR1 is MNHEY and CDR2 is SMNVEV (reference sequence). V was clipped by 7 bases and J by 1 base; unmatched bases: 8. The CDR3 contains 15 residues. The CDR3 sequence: CASTGRGLGTDTQYF. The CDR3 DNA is TGTGCCAGCACCGGCAGGGGGTTGGGCACAGATACGCAGTATTTT.

DNA for the CDR3: TGCAGTGCTAGGGGTTTGGGTCGGACAGGGGGCGCCGAGGAGCAGTACTTC. Amino acids: CSARGLGRTGGAEEQYF. The chain recombines TRBV20-1 with TRBJ2-7; 11 bases align to TRBD1. The CDR3 runs 17 residues. Per the germline V gene, CDR1 is DFQATT and CDR2 is SNEGSKA (reference sequence). Trimming cost V 3 bases and J 7 bases; bases outside gene matches: 17.

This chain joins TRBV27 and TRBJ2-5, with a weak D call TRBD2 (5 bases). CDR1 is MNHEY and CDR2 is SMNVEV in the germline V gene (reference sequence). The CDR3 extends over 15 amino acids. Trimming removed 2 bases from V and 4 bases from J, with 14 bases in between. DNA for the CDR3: TGTGCCAGCAGTTTAAAAGCGGTGTACCGAGAGACCCAGTACTTC. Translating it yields CASSLKAVYRETQYF.

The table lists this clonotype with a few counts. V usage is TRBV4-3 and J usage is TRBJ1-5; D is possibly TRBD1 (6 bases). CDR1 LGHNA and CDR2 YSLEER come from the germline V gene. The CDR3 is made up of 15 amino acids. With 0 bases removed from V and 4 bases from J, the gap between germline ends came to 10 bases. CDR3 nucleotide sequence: TGCGCCAGCAGCCAAGAGGGGGGGACAAATCAGCCCCAGCATTTT. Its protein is CASSQEGGTNQPQHF.

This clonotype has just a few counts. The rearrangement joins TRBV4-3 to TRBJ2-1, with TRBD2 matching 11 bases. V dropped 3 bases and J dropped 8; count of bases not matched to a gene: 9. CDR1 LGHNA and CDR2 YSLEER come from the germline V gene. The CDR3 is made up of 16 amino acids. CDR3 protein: CASSHLTSGIGDEQFF. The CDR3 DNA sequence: TGCGCCAGCAGCCATTTGACTAGCGGGATAGGGGATGAGCAGTTCTTC.

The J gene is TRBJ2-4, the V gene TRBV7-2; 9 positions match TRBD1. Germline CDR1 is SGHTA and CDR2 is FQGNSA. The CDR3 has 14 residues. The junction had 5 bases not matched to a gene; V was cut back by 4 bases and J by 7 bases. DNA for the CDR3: TGTGCCAGCAGCTCTGGGACAGGGTGGAACATTCAGTACTTC. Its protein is CASSSGTGWNIQYF.

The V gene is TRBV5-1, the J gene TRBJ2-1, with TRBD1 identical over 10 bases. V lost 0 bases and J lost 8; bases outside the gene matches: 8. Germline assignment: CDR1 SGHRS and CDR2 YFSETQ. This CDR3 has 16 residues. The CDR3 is CASSLAATGGIDEQFF. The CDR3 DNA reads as TGCGCCAGCAGCTTGGCCGCGACAGGGGGCATCGATGAGCAGTTCTTC.

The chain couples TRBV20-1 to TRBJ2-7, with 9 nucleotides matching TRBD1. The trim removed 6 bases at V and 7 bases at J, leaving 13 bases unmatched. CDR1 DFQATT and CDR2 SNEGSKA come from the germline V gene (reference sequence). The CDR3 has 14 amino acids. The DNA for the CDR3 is TGCAGTGCGGAAACAGGGGGCTCCTACAATGAGCAGTACTTC. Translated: CSAETGGSYNEQYF.

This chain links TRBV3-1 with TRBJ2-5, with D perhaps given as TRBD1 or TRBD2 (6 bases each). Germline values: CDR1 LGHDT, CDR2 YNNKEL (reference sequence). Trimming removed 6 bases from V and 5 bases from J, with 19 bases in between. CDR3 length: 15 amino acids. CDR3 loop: CASSRTWGAGETQYF. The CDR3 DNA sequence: TGTGCCAGCAGTCGCACTTGGGGGGCCGGGGAGACCCAGTACTTC.

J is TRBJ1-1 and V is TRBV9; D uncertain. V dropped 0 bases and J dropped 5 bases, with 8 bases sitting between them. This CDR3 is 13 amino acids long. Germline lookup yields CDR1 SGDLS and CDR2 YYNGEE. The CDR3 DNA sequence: TGTGCCAGCAGCGTAGATAGTGGGACTGAAGCTTTCTTT. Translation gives CASSVDSGTEAFF.

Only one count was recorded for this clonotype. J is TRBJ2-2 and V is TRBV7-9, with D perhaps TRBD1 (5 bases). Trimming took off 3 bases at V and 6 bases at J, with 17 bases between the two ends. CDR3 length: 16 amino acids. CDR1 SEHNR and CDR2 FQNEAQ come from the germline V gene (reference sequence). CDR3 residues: CASSFTAGFTAGELFF. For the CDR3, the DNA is TGTGCCAGCAGCTTCACTGCAGGGTTTACGGCCGGGGAGCTGTTTTTT. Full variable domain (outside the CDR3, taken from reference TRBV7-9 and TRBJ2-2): DTGVSQNPRHKITKRGQNVTFRCDPISEHNRLYWYRQTLGQGPEFLTYFQNEAQLEKSRLLSDRFSAERPKGSFSTLEIQRTEQGDSAMYLCASSFTAGFTAGELFFGEGSRLTVL.

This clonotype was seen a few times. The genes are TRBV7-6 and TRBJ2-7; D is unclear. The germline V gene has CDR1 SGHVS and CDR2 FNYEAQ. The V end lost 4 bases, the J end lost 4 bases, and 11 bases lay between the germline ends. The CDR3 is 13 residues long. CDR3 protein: CASSSSEEYEQYF. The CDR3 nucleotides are TGTGCCAGCAGCTCATCCGAGGAGTACGAGCAGTACTTC. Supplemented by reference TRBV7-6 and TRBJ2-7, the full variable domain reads GAGVSQSPRYKVTKRGQDVALRCDPISGHVSLYWYRQALGQGPEFLTYFNYEAQQDKSGLPNDRFSAERPEGSISTLTIQRTEQRDSAMYRCASSSSEEYEQYFGPGTRLTVT.

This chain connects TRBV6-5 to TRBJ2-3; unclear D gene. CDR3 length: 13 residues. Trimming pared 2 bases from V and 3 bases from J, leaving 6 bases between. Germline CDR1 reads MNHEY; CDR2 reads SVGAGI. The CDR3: CASSYPGTDTQYF. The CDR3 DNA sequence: TGTGCCAGCAGTTACCCCGGGACAGATACGCAGTATTTT.

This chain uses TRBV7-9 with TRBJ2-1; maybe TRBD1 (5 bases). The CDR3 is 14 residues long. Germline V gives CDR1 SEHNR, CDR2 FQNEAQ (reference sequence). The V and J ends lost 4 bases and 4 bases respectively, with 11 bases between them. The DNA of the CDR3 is TGTGCCAGCAGCTCACAGGACCTTTACAATGAGCAGTTCTTC. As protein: CASSSQDLYNEQFF.

The CDR3 sequence: CASSFLNPLAFSSSYEQYF. As DNA, the CDR3 is TGTGCCAGCAGCTTTTTAAACCCCTTAGCGTTCAGTTCCTCCTACGAGCAGTACTTC. The V gene is TRBV11-2, the J gene TRBJ2-7; D is perhaps TRBD2 (5 bases). Germline CDR1 reads SGHAT; CDR2 reads FQNNGV. Between the trimmed V and J ends, which lost 3 bases and 0 bases, there was a span of 24 bases. The CDR3 has 19 residues.

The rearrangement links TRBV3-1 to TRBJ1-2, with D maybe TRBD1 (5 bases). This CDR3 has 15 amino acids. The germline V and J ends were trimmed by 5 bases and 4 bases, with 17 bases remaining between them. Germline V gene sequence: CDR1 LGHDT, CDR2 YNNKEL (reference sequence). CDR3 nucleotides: TGTGCCAGCAGCGCAAGAGGCGGGGGTTCCTATGGCTACACCTTC. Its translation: CASSARGGGSYGYTF. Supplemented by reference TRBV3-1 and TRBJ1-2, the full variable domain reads DTAVSQTPKYLVTQMGNDKSIKCEQNLGHDTMYWYKQDSKKFLKIMFSYNNKELIINETVPNRFSPKSPDKAHLNLHINSLELGDSAVYFCASSARGGGSYGYTFGSGTRLTVV.

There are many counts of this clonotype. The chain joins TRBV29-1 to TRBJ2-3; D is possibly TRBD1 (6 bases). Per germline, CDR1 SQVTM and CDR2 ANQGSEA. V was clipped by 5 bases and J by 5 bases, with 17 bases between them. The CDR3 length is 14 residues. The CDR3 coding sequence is TGCAGCGTTCAAAAGGACAGAGGAGGAGATACGCAGTATTTT. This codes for CSVQKDRGGDTQYF.

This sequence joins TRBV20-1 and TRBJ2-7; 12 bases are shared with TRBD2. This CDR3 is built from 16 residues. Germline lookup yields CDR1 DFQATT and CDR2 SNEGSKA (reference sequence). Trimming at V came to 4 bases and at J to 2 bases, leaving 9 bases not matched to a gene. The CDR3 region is CSANPSGGVSTYEQYF. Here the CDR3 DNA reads TGCAGTGCTAATCCTAGCGGGGGGGTAAGCACCTACGAGCAGTACTTC.

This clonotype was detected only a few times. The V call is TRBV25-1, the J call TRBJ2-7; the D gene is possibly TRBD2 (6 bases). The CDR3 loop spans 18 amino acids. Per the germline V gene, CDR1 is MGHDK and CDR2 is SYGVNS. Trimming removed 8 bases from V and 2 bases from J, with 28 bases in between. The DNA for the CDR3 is TGTGCCAGCCTTGAAGGAGGGCCTCTAGTGGCGGTCGCCTACGAGCAGTACTTC. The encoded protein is CASLEGGPLVAVAYEQYF.

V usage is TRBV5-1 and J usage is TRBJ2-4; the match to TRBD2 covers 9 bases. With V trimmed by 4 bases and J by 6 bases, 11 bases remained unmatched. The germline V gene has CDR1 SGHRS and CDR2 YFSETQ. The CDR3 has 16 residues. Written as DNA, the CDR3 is TGCGCCAGCAGCCCAGGCGTAGCGGGGGCATTAAACATTCAGTACTTC. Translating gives CASSPGVAGALNIQYF.

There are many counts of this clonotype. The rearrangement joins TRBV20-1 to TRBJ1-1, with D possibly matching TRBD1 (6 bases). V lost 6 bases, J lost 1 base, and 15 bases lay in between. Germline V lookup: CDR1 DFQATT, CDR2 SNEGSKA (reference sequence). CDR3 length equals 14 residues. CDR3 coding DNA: TGCAGTGCGACCCGACAGGCGGAGAACACTGAAGCTTTCTTT. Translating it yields CSATRQAENTEAFF.

CDR3 bases: TGTGCTAGTGGCCCTGGGACTAGAGTTAGGAGTGAGCAGTTCTTC. It specifies CASGPGTRVRSEQFF. The chain is built from TRBV12-5 and TRBJ2-1, with TRBD2 matching over 8 bases. This CDR3 is 15 amino acids long. The V and J ends lost 6 bases and 9 bases, in that order; junction bases with no gene match: 13. Germline V CDR1 and CDR2: LGHNT, FRNRAP. The full variable domain, rest sourced from reference TRBV12-5 and TRBJ2-1, is DARVTQTPRHKVTEMGQEVTMRCQPILGHNTVFWYRQTMMQGLELLAYFRNRAPLDDSGMPKDRFSAEMPDATLATLKIQPSEPRDSAVYFCASGPGTRVRSEQFFGPGTRLTVL.

The CDR3 nucleotides read TGTGCCAGCTCACGGGACAGCGAGAGTGGCTACACCTTC. Protein: CASSRDSESGYTF. V is TRBV18 and J is TRBJ1-2, with 7 bases fitting TRBD1. Germline CDR1 is KGHSH and CDR2 is LQKENI. V lost 4 bases and J lost 7; bases outside the gene matches: 6. The CDR3 has 13 amino acids. The variable domain in full, with the rest retrieved from reference TRBV18 and TRBJ1-2, is NAGVMQNPRHLVRRRGQEARLRCSPMKGHSHVYWYRQLPEEGLKFMVYLQKENIIDESGMPKERFSAEFPKEGPSILRIQQVVRGDSAAYFCASSRDSESGYTFGSGTRLTVV.